This section outlines one T cell receptor beta chain sequence together with its context. The ends were cut back, 10 bases at V and 4 bases at J, with 13 bases in the middle. There are 12 residues in the CDR3. Germline V lookup: CDR1 LNHDA, CDR2 SQIVND (reference sequence). The record originates from a study of blood T cell repertoires in COVID-19. As originally analysed: Nucleated cell number was recorded as an estimate derived from reference gene primer amplification. Using immunoSEQ multiplex PCR, the repertoire was profiled, and TCRdb retains in-frame clones only, with some absent. That table furnishes V, J and clone size, whereas the DNA furnished D and trimming. Among more than 150,000 clones listed, about nine tenths were seen once. The cohort comprised adults aged roughly 18 to 95 years residing in 20 to 30 US areas. Participant-given clinical history determined each cohort assignment.

This receptor was taken from a woman in her thirties who had recovered from COVID-19. Sequenced material: PBMCs or T cells enriched from blood (not recorded which). The chain employs TRBV19 and TRBJ1-2, with a possible D match to TRBD1 (6 bases). The CDR3 region has the DNA TGTGCCACCGAGGTGGGGGCCTATGGCTACACCTTC. It codes for CATEVGAYGYTF.